At least ten counts were recorded for the clone carrying this TCR beta chain. Its target is unknown. These data are taken from a study of neurological immune-mediated disorders. Study-wide points: None of the CDR3 amino acid sequences of expanded clones were shared across subjects, and this suggested private repertoires in all groups.

The cDNA was synthesized by 5'RACE incorporating 10-nucleotide random UMIs. TCRdb fed the 5' RACE reads into MiXCR, producing one record per CDR3 protein. The repertoire consists of roughly 48,000 distinct CDR3 sequences, with 9.5% to 15% occurring once and the leading ten covering roughly 10%. Time point: longitudinal time-point 3. Libraries used 2 million unsorted PBMCs kept frozen in RNAlater. CDR1 DFQATT and CDR2 SNEGSKA come from the germline V gene (reference sequence). V was clipped by 6 bases and J by 9 bases, with 21 bases between them. The CDR3 is 14 amino acids. The specimen sequenced was PBMCs. This chain connects TRBV20-1 to TRBJ1-5; unclear D gene. This clonotype was obtained from a male donor with HTLV-1-associated myelopathy (HAM/TSP). In DNA form, the CDR3 reads TGCAGTGCCGAGGACCGACTTTGGCAGTGGCCCCAGCATTTT. It yields the protein CSAEDRLWQWPQHF.